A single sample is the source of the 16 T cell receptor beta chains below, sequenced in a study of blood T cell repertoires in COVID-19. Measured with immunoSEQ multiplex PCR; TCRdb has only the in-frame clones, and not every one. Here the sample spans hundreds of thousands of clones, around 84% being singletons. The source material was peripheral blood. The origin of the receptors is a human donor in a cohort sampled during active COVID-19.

The CDR3 protein is CATSRDIEGGIETQYF. CDR3 nucleotide sequence: TGTGCCACCAGCAGAGATATTGAGGGAGGGATAGAGACCCAGTACTTC. V gene TRBV15 combines with J gene TRBJ2-5; 7 bases are shared with TRBD2. CDR1 and CDR2 from the germline V gene are LNHNV and YYDKDF (reference sequence). The CDR3 has 16 residues. The ends lost 0 bases at V and 4 bases at J; junction bases unmatched: 8.

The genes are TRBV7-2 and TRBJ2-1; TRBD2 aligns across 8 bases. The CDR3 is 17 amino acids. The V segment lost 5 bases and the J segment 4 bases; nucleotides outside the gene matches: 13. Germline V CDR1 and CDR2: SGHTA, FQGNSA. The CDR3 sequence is CASSPRHSGSFYNEQFF. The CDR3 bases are TGTGCCAGCAGCCCCCGGCACAGCGGGAGTTTTTACAATGAGCAGTTCTTC.

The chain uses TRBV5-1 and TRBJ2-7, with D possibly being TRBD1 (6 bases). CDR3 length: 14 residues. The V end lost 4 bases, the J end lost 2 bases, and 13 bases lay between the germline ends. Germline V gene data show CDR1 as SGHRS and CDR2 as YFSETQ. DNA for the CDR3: TGCGCCAGCAGCCCCCCGGACAGCCCCTACGAGCAGTACTTC. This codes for CASSPPDSPYEQYF.

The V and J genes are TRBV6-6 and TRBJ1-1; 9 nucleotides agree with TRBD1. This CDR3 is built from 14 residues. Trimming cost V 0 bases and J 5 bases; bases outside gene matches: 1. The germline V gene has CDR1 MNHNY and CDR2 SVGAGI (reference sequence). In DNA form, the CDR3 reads TGTGCCAGCAGTTACTCCGGGACAGGGACTGAAGCTTTCTTT. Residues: CASSYSGTGTEAFF.

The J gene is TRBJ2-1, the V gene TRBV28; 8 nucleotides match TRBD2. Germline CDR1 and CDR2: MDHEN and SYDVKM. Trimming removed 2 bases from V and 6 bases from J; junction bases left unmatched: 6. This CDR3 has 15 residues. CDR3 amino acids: CASSLGLAGFNEQFF. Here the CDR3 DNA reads TGTGCCAGCAGTTTAGGTCTAGCGGGCTTCAATGAGCAGTTCTTC.

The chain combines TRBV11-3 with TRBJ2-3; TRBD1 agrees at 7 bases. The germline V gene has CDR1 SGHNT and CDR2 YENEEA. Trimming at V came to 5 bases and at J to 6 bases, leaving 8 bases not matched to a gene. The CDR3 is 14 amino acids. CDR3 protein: CASSARQGLDTQYF. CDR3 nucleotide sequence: TGTGCCAGCAGCGCCCGACAGGGCTTGGATACGCAGTATTTT.

The CDR3 DNA reads as TGTGCCAGTAGTATAGTTGGGGGCAGGGCCAACGTCCTGACTTTC. Its protein is CASSIVGGRANVLTF. This chain connects TRBV19 to TRBJ2-6; possible D gene TRBD1, 6 bases. The CDR3 length is 15 residues. The V and J ends lost 1 base and 5 bases respectively, with 9 bases between them. Germline V gene lookup returns CDR1 LNHDA and CDR2 SQIVND (reference sequence).

The CDR3 protein is CATSNRRHYEQYF. DNA of the CDR3: TGTGCCACCAGCAACAGGAGACATTACGAGCAGTACTTC. The chain uses TRBV15 and TRBJ2-7; D might be TRBD1 (5 bases). Germline V gene sequence: CDR1 LNHNV, CDR2 YYDKDF (reference sequence). The CDR3 is 13 amino acids. V was cut by 4 bases and J by 4 bases, with 11 bases left in between.

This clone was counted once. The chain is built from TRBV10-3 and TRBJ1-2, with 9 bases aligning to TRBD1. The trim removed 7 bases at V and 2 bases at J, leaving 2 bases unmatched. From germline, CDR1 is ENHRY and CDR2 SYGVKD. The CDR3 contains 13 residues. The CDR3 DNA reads TGTGCCATCACCGGACAGGGGAACTATGGCTACACCTTC. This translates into CAITGQGNYGYTF.

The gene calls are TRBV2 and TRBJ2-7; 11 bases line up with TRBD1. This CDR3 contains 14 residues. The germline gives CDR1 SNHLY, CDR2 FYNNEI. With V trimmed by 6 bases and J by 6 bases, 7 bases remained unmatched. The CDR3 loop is CASRSRTGGSEQYF. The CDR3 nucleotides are TGTGCCAGCAGGTCCCGGACAGGGGGCAGCGAGCAGTACTTC.

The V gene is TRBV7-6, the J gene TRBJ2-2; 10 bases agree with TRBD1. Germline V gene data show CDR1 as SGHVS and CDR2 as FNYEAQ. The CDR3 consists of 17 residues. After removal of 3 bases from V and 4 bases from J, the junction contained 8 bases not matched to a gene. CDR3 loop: CASSFSPTGGVTGELFF. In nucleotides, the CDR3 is TGTGCCAGCAGCTTTTCTCCGACAGGGGGCGTCACCGGGGAGCTGTTTTTT. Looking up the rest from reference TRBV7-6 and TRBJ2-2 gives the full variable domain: GAGVSQSPRYKVTKRGQDVALRCDPISGHVSLYWYRQALGQGPEFLTYFNYEAQQDKSGLPNDRFSAERPEGSISTLTIQRTEQRDSAMYRCASSFSPTGGVTGELFFGEGSRLTVL.

CDR3 protein: CASGRGTGAEQFF. In DNA form, the CDR3 reads TGTGCCAGCGGACGGGGGACAGGGGCTGAGCAGTTCTTC. The chain joins TRBV6-5 to TRBJ2-1; 10 bases are a match to TRBD1. Germline CDR1 MNHEY, CDR2 SVGAGI. Germline trimming cut 8 bases from V and 9 bases from J; bases unmatched to any gene: 7. The CDR3 has 13 residues.

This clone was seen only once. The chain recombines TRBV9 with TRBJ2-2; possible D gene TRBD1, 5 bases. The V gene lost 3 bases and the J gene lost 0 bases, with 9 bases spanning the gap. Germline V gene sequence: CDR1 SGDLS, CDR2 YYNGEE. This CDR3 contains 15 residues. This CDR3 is CASSAGITNTGELFF. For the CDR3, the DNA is TGTGCCAGCAGCGCAGGGATTACGAACACCGGGGAGCTGTTTTTT. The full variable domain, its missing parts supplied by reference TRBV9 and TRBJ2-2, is DSGVTQTPKHLITATGQRVTLRCSPRSGDLSVYWYQQSLDQGLQFLIQYYNGEERAKGNILERFSAQQFPDLHSELNLSSLELGDSALYFCASSAGITNTGELFFGEGSRLTVL.

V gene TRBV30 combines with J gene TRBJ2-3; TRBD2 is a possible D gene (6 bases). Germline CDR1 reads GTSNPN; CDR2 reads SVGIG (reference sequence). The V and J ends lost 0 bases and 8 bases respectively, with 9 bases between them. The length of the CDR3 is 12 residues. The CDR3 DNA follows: TGTGCCTGGAGTGTGCAGGGAGGTACGCAGTATTTT. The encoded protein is CAWSVQGGTQYF.

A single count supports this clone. CDR3 region: CASKTDRGYGQPQHF. CDR3 coding DNA: TGTGCCAGCAAAACGGACAGGGGATACGGTCAGCCCCAGCATTTT. V and J are TRBV2 and TRBJ1-5; 9 bases fit TRBD1. V lost 7 bases, J lost 6 bases, and 10 bases stayed unmatched. This CDR3 has 15 residues. Germline CDR1 is SNHLY and CDR2 is FYNNEI. Full variable domain (rest looked up from reference TRBV2 and TRBJ1-5): EPEVTQTPSHQVTQMGQEVILRCVPISNHLYFYWYRQILGQKVEFLVSFYNNEISEKSEIFDDQFSVERPDGSNFTLKIRSTKLEDSAMYFCASKTDRGYGQPQHFGDGTRLSIL.

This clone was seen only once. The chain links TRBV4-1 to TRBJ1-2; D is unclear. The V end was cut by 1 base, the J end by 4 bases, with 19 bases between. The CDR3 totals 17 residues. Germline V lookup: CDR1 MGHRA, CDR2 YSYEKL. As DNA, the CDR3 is TGCGCCAGCAGCCAAGCTGCCCCCCTGGAGGCAGCCTATGGCTACACCTTC. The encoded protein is CASSQAAPLEAAYGYTF.